The clone carrying this T cell receptor (beta chain) has more than one count but fewer than ten. The antigen remains unidentified. The data are from a study of long-term antiretroviral therapy in people with HIV. On the study more broadly: The 2015 immediate-ART recommendation came about a decade after the earliest samples.

Regarding the study as a whole: Clones that had undergone expansion before ART dominated the repertoire at all time points.

Investigators performed immunoSEQ version v3.0 at survey level. Method: immunoSEQ multiplex PCR; TCRdb's copy keeps in-frame clones and lacks some. This sample has about 40,000 clones, with roughly four fifths found just once. Going into DNA extraction, samples held roughly 0.95-10 million cryopreserved PBMC. This CDR3 region has 13 residues. Germline loops: CDR1 SNHLY, CDR2 FYNNEI. V shed 4 bases and J shed 2 bases, with 9 bases lying between them. Here the sequenced sample was unsorted PBMCs, taken 1 year after starting antiretroviral therapy. This sequence joins TRBV2 and TRBJ2-7; D perhaps matches TRBD1 (5 bases). The receptor was derived from a man aged 18 to 29 with HIV. CDR3 in amino acids: CASSAGRAYEQYF. The CDR3 DNA reads TGTGCCAGCAGTGCGGGCAGGGCCTACGAGCAGTACTTC.